Presented here are 26 T cell receptor beta chains from one specimen sequenced in a study of T cell responses to AZD1222 COVID-19 vaccine. TCRdb keeps only in-frame clones here, not all; method: immunoSEQ multiplex PCR. The sample lists over 150,000 clones; roughly nine tenths were seen once. The sample consisted of peripheral blood, taken on day 0 of AZD1222 vaccination. These receptors all stem from an adult in good health.

This sequence joins TRBV19 and TRBJ2-3, with D perhaps given as TRBD1 or TRBD2 (6 bases each). This CDR3 contains 16 residues. Germline loops: CDR1 LNHDA, CDR2 SQIVND (reference sequence). V was cut by 6 bases and J by 0 bases, with 16 bases left in between. In DNA form, the CDR3 reads TGTGCCAGTAGCGCAACGACGGGGGCTAGCACAGATACGCAGTATTTT. Protein product: CASSATTGASTDTQYF.

The chain carries TRBV4-1 and TRBJ1-1; D not certain. The CDR3 totals 14 residues. The germline V gene has CDR1 MGHRA and CDR2 YSYEKL. V lost 0 bases and J lost 10, with 15 bases in between. The CDR3 reads CASSQEGSLGAAFF. The CDR3 nucleotides read TGCGCCAGCAGCCAAGAAGGTAGCCTAGGCGCAGCTTTCTTT.

The chain employs TRBV19 and TRBJ1-2; D is ambiguous. The CDR3 is made up of 15 amino acids. V was cut by 3 bases and J by 4 bases, with 15 bases left in between. Germline CDR1 and CDR2: LNHDA and SQIVND (reference sequence). Here the CDR3 reads CASSIPQMSAYGYTF. CDR3 in DNA: TGTGCCAGTAGTATTCCGCAGATGTCAGCCTATGGCTACACCTTC.

V usage is TRBV30 and J usage is TRBJ1-2; 10 nucleotides line up with TRBD1. The CDR3 length is 16 residues. Germline CDR1 and CDR2: GTSNPN and SVGIG (reference sequence). CDR3 in DNA: TGTGCGTTCCGCCGGGACAGGGGACTAGCCAACTATGGCTACACCTTC. Translating gives CAFRRDRGLANYGYTF.

V is TRBV7-2 and J is TRBJ1-2; D is ambiguous. The CDR3 totals 14 residues. V was cut by 5 bases and J by 0 bases, with 10 bases left in between. Germline V lookup: CDR1 SGHTA, CDR2 FQGNSA. The CDR3 sequence: CASSTGPTNYGYTF. The CDR3 DNA follows: TGTGCCAGCAGCACGGGCCCCACTAACTATGGCTACACCTTC.

This chain joins TRBV3-1 (or the pseudogene TRBV3-2) and TRBJ1-6; 10 nucleotides match TRBD1. The CDR3 covers 14 residues. Germline CDR1 is LGHDT and CDR2 is YNNKEL (reference sequence). V trimming: 3 bases; J trimming: 9 bases; junction bases outside the gene matches: 2. The CDR3 bases are TGTGCCAGCAGCCAGTGGACAGGGGGTTCACCCCTCCACTTT. Translation: CASSQWTGGSPLHF.

The chain carries TRBV18 and TRBJ2-7; D call uncertain. CDR1 is KGHSH and CDR2 is LQKENI in the germline V gene. V shed 3 bases and J shed 3 bases, with 15 bases lying between them. The CDR3 sequence is 15 residues long. The CDR3 loop is CASSPSSSFLYEQYF. For the CDR3, the DNA is TGTGCCAGCTCACCCTCATCGTCTTTCCTCTACGAGCAGTACTTC.

The genes are TRBV27 and TRBJ2-5; D unclear. Trimming shortened V by 6 bases and J by 7 bases, and 15 bases separated the two germline ends. Looked up from germline, CDR1 is MNHEY and CDR2 is SMNVEV (reference sequence). The CDR3 totals 13 residues. CDR3 amino acids: CASSMTPSGTQYF. In DNA, the CDR3 is TGTGCCAGCAGCATGACTCCCAGTGGGACCCAGTACTTC.

V and J are TRBV2 and TRBJ1-5; D unresolved. Germline CDR1 SNHLY, CDR2 FYNNEI. The CDR3 sequence is 15 residues long. Trimming left V 7 bases short and J 1 base short, with 14 bases between. The CDR3 sequence: CASKAVGPSNQPQHF. The CDR3 DNA reads TGTGCCAGCAAAGCTGTTGGGCCGAGCAATCAGCCCCAGCATTTT.

The CDR3 bases are TGTGCCAGCAGCTTAGGACATGTGAACACTGAAGCTTTCTTT. Its protein product is CASSLGHVNTEAFF. J is TRBJ1-1 and V is TRBV11-2; D is undetermined. This CDR3 comprises 14 residues. Germline CDR1 SGHAT, CDR2 FQNNGV. V was shortened by 1 base and J by 0 bases, with 6 bases between the two germline ends.

V gene TRBV5-6 combines with J gene TRBJ2-7, with no clear D. The V end lost 0 bases, the J end lost 4 bases, and 5 bases lay between the germline ends. The CDR3 is 12 residues long. In germline, CDR1 is SGHDT, CDR2 YYEEEE. CDR3 residues: CASSLARYEQYF. The CDR3, as DNA: TGTGCCAGCAGCTTGGCTAGGTACGAGCAGTACTTC.

The chain joins TRBV7-2 to TRBJ1-3, with D unresolved. The length of the CDR3 is 13 residues. Trimming stripped 2 bases from V and 2 bases from J, with 4 bases between. From germline, CDR1 is SGHTA and CDR2 FQGNSA. The CDR3 coding sequence is TGTGCCAGCAGCTTACACACTGGAAACACCATATATTTT. Protein: CASSLHTGNTIYF.

The J gene is TRBJ2-7, the V gene TRBV27; no clear D gene. Germline V gene lookup returns CDR1 MNHEY and CDR2 SMNVEV (reference sequence). The CDR3 spans 15 residues. Trimming left V 6 bases short and J 2 bases short, with 17 bases between. The CDR3 reads CASRPRSLTTYEQYF. In nucleotides, the CDR3 is TGTGCCAGCAGGCCCCGGAGCCTAACAACCTACGAGCAGTACTTC.

The chain carries TRBV19 and TRBJ1-1, with D unresolved. With 5 bases removed from V and 1 base from J, the gap between germline ends came to 8 bases. The germline gives CDR1 LNHDA, CDR2 SQIVND (reference sequence). This CDR3 has 13 residues. CDR3 DNA: TGTGCCAGTAGTGGGAACAAGAACACTGAAGCTTTCTTT. Translation gives CASSGNKNTEAFF. The whole variable domain, filled in from reference TRBV19 and TRBJ1-1, reads DGGITQSPKYLFRKEGQNVTLSCEQNLNHDAMYWYRQDPGQGLRLIYYSQIVNDFQKGDIAEGYSVSREKKESFPLTVTSAQKNPTAFYLCASSGNKNTEAFFGQGTRLTVV.

This chain uses TRBV3-1 (or the pseudogene TRBV3-2) with TRBJ1-2; D call uncertain. Germline V gene data show CDR1 as LGHDT and CDR2 as YNNKEL (reference sequence). The CDR3 spans 13 residues. V gave up 5 bases and J gave up 8 bases, with 15 bases separating them. In DNA form, the CDR3 reads TGTGCCAGCAGCGAGGTCTTAGGAGGGGGCTACACCTTC. Its protein is CASSEVLGGGYTF.

The chain carries TRBV27 and TRBJ1-1, with 7 bases lining up with TRBD1. J lost 4 bases, V lost 6 bases, and 2 bases had no gene match. The germline V gene has CDR1 MNHEY and CDR2 SMNVEV (reference sequence). The CDR3 sequence is 12 residues long. Here the CDR3 reads CASRDRATEAFF. CDR3 nucleotides: TGTGCCAGCAGAGACAGGGCCACTGAAGCTTTCTTT.

V is TRBV27 and J is TRBJ2-7; no reliable D call. Germline assignment: CDR1 MNHEY and CDR2 SMNVEV (reference sequence). This CDR3 is 13 amino acids long. Trimming shortened V by 4 bases and J by 2 bases, and 9 bases separated the two germline ends. The CDR3 sequence is CASSSGGAYEQYF. For the CDR3, the DNA is TGTGCCAGCAGTTCGGGCGGAGCCTACGAGCAGTACTTC.

This sequence joins TRBV19 and TRBJ2-1; 9 bases line up with TRBD2. Losses at the gene ends were 6 bases for V and 6 bases for J; bases not matched to a gene: 6. In germline, CDR1 is LNHDA, CDR2 SQIVND (reference sequence). The CDR3 totals 14 residues. CDR3 nucleotides: TGTGCCAGTAGAGTAGCGGGGGACTTCAATGAGCAGTTCTTC. Translated, it gives CASRVAGDFNEQFF.

The rearrangement links TRBV19 to TRBJ1-6; D perhaps matches TRBD1 (6 bases). CDR3 length equals 15 residues. Germline lookup yields CDR1 LNHDA and CDR2 SQIVND (reference sequence). V was shortened by 3 bases and J by 7 bases, with 13 bases between the two germline ends. The CDR3 nucleotides read TGTGCCAGTAGTATTGGTGACAGGACCAATTCACCCCTCCACTTT. It encodes CASSIGDRTNSPLHF.

This sequence joins TRBV7-2 and TRBJ1-6; 8 bases map to TRBD1. V shed 0 bases, J shed 1 base, and the junction held 11 bases outside the gene matches. The CDR3 loop spans 20 amino acids. From germline, CDR1 is SGHTA and CDR2 FQGNSA. The CDR3 bases are TGTGCCAGCAGCTTAGCCCCACTCCGGACAGGGAGGTCCTATAATTCACCCCTCCACTTT. It is translated as CASSLAPLRTGRSYNSPLHF.

Worth noting for this clone: Other DNA sequences within the sample encode an identical CDR3. The chain couples TRBV11-3 to TRBJ2-5, with D possibly TRBD2 on 5 matching bases. CDR3 length: 14 amino acids. Germline values: CDR1 SGHNT, CDR2 YENEEA. V dropped 5 bases and J dropped 2 bases, with 12 bases sitting between them. This CDR3 reads CASSPGGSQETQYF. CDR3 coding DNA: TGTGCCAGCAGCCCCGGAGGCTCGCAAGAGACCCAGTACTTC.

The rearrangement joins TRBV3-1 (or the pseudogene TRBV3-2) to TRBJ2-3, with TRBD2 identical over 7 bases. The CDR3 spans 17 residues. After removal of 2 bases from V and 0 bases from J, the junction contained 8 bases not matched to a gene. Germline V gene sequence: CDR1 LGHDT, CDR2 YNNKEL (reference sequence). CDR3 in DNA: TGTGCCAGCAGCCAATTCAGTGGGGGGGGTAGCACAGATACGCAGTATTTT. Translated, it gives CASSQFSGGGSTDTQYF.

Only one count was recorded for this clone. V is TRBV2 and J is TRBJ2-1; D is ambiguous. Trimming removed 5 bases at V and 4 bases at J, with 15 bases between. CDR3 length: 15 amino acids. CDR1 and CDR2 (germline): SNHLY, FYNNEI. The CDR3 coding sequence is TGTGCCAGCAGTTCCGACATGGTGGAGTACAATGAGCAGTTCTTC. Amino acids: CASSSDMVEYNEQFF. Using reference TRBV2 and TRBJ2-1 for the parts outside the CDR3, the full variable domain is EPEVTQTPSHQVTQMGQEVILRCVPISNHLYFYWYRQILGQKVEFLVSFYNNEISEKSEIFDDQFSVERPDGSNFTLKIRSTKLEDSAMYFCASSSDMVEYNEQFFGPGTRLTVL.

V usage is TRBV27 and J usage is TRBJ1-5; D is uncertain. Germline-derived CDR1 and CDR2 are MNHEY and SMNVEV (reference sequence). The CDR3 has 16 residues. Trimming cost V 4 bases and J 0 bases, with 13 bases left between them. The DNA for the CDR3 is TGTGCCAGCAGTTCCCTGAGGACGGATAGCAATCAGCCCCAGCATTTT. Residues: CASSSLRTDSNQPQHF.

The rearrangement joins TRBV19 to TRBJ2-7, with 11 bases aligning to TRBD2. V was pared by 7 bases and J by 3 bases, with 8 bases of the junction left unmatched. Germline loops: CDR1 LNHDA, CDR2 SQIVND (reference sequence). The CDR3 extends over 15 amino acids. CDR3 amino acids: CASTPSGGSYYEQYF. CDR3 sequence (DNA): TGTGCCAGTACCCCTAGCGGGGGGTCTTACTACGAGCAGTACTTC.

This chain uses TRBV7-6 with TRBJ2-7; 10 nucleotides agree with TRBD2. Germline V lookup: CDR1 SGHVS, CDR2 FNYEAQ. This CDR3 spans 15 amino acids. Trimming at V came to 5 bases and at J to 3 bases, leaving 7 bases not matched to a gene. CDR3 amino acids: CASSPPSGGLYEQYF. CDR3 sequence (DNA): TGTGCCAGCAGCCCCCCTAGCGGGGGTCTCTACGAGCAGTACTTC.